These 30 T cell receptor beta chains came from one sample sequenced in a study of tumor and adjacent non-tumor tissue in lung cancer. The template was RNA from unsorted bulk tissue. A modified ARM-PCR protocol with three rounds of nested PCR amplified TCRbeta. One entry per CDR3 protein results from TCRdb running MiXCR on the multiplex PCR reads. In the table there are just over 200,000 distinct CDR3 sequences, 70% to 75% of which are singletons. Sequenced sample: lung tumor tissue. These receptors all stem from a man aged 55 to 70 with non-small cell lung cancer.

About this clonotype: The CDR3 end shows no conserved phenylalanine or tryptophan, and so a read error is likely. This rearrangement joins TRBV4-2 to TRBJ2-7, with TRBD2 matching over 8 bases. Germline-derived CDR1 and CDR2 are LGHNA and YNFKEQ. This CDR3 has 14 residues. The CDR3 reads CASSQGTSSYDQYL. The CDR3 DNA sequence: TGTGCCAGCAGCCAAGGGACTAGCTCCTACGATCAGTACTTG.

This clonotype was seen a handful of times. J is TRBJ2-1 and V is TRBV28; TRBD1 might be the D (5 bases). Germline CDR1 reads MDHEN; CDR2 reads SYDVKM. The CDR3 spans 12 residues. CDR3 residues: CASYQGNNEQFF. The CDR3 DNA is TGTGCTAGCTATCAGGGAAACAATGAGCAGTTCTTC.

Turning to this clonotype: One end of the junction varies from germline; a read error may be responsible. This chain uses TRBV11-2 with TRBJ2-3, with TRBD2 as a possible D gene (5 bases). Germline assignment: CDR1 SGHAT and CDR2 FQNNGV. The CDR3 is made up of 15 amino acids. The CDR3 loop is CASISTTTPTDTQYF. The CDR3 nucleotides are TGCGCCAGCATCTCGACGACTACCCCCACAGATACGCAGTATTTT.

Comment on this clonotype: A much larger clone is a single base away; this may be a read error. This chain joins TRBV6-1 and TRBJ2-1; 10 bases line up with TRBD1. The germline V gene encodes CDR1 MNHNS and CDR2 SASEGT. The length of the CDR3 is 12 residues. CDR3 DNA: TGTTCCAGCAGTGACAGGGGGCATGAGCAGTTCTTC. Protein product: CSSSDRGHEQFF.

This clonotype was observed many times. CDR3 sequence: CSALGMVGRTEAFF. The CDR3, as DNA: TGCAGTGCTTTAGGAATGGTGGGTAGGACTGAAGCTTTCTTT. The chain joins TRBV20-1 to TRBJ1-1; unclear D gene. Per the germline V gene, CDR1 is DFQATT and CDR2 is SNEGSKA (reference sequence). There are 14 residues in the CDR3. V lost 5 bases and J lost 5, with 18 bases in between.

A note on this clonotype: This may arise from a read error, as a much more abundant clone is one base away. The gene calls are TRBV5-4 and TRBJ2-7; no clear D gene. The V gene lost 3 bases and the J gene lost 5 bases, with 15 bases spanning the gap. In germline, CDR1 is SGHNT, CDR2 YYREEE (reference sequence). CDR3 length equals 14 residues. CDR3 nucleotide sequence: TGTGCCAGCAGCTGGCAGAATAGTAACCACGAGCAGTACTTC. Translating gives CASSWQNSNHEQYF.

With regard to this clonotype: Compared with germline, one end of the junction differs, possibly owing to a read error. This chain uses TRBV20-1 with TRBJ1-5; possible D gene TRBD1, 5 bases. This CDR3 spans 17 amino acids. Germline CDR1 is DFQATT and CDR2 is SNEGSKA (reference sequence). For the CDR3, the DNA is TGCGGTGCTAGAGATGGGGCCGGGGTCCGTAGCAATCAGCCCCAGCATTTT. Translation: CGARDGAGVRSNQPQHF.

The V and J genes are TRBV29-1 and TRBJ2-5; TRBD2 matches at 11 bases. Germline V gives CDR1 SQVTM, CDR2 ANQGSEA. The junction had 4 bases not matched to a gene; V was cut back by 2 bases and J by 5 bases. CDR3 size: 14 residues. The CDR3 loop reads CSVELAGGRETQYF. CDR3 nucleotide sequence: TGCAGCGTTGAATTAGCGGGAGGGCGGGAGACCCAGTACTTC.

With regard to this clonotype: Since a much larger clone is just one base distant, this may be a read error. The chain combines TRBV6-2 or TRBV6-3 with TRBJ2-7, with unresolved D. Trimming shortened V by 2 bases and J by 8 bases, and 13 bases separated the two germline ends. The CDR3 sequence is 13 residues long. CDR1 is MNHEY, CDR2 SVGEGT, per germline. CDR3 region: CASSYRHLDKQYF. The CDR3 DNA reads TGTGCCAGCAGTTACAGACATCTTGACAAGCAGTACTTC.

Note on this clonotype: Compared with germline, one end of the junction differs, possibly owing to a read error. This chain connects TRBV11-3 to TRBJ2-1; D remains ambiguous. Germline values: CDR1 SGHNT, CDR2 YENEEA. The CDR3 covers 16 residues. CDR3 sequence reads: CASSLPWPSSYYEQLF. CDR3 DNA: TGTGCCAGTAGCTTACCCTGGCCGAGCTCCTACTATGAGCAGTTGTTC.

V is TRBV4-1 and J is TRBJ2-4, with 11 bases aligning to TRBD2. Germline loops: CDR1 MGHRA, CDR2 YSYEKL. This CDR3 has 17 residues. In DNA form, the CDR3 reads TGCATCAGCAGCCAAGAAGGGCTAGCGGGGGGTCGCGACATTCAGTACTTC. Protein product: CISSQEGLAGGRDIQYF.

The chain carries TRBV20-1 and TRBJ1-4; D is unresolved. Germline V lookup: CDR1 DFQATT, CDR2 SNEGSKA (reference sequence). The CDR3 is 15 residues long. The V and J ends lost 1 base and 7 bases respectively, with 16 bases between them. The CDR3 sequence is CSARVAGQKREKLFF. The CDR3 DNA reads TGCAGTGCTAGAGTGGCCGGGCAGAAACGTGAAAAACTGTTTTTT.

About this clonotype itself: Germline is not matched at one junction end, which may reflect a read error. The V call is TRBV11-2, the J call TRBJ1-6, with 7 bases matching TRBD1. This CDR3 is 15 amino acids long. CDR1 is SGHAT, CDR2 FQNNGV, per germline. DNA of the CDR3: TGTGCCAGTAGCTTAGAGGGGGACAGTAGTTCACCCCTCCACTTT. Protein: CASSLEGDSSSPLHF.

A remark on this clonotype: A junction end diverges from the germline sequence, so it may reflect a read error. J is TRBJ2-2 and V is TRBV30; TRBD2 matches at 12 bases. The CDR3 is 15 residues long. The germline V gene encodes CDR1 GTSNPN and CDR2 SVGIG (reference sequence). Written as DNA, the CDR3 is TGTGCTTGGGCTCGGACTAGCGGGAAGACCGAGGAGCTGTTTTTT. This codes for CAWARTSGKTEELFF.

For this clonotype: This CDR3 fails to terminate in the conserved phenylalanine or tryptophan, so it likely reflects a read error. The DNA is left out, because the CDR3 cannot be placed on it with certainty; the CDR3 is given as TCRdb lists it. The CDR3 is CSAGGALAGDAGELLL. J is TRBJ2-2 and V is TRBV20-1; TRBD2, the table's D call, was not compared with the DNA. Germline V CDR1 and CDR2: DFQATT, SNEGSKA (reference sequence). The CDR3 adds up to 16 amino acids, both ends counted.

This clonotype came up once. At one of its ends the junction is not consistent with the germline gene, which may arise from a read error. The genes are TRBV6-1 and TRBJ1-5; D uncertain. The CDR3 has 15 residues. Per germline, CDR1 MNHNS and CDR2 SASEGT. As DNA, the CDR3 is TGTGCCAGCACCTGGACTGGGGTTAGCAATCAGACCCAGCATTTT. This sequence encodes CASTWTGVSNQTQHF.

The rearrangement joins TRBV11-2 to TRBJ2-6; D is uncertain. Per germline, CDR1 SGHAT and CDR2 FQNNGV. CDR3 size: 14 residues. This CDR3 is CAGSHIPGANVLTF. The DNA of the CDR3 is TGTGCAGGCAGTCATATCCCTGGGGCCAACGTCCTGACTTTC.

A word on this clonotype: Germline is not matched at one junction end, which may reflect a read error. The CDR3 region has the DNA TGCGGCGTCCTGACAGGGGGAGGCGGGGAGCTGTTTTTT. It is translated as CGVLTGGGGELFF. The chain couples TRBV29-1 to TRBJ2-2, with TRBD1 identical over 9 bases. The germline V gene has CDR1 SQVTM and CDR2 ANQGSEA. CDR3 length equals 13 residues.

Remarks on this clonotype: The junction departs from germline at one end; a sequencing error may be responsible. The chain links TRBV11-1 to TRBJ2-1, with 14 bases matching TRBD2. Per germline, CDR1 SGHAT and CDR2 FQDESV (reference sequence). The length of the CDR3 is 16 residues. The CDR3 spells CTSSETSGGAGNEQFF. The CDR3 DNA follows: TGTACCAGCAGCGAGACTAGCGGGGGGGCTGGCAATGAGCAGTTCTTC.

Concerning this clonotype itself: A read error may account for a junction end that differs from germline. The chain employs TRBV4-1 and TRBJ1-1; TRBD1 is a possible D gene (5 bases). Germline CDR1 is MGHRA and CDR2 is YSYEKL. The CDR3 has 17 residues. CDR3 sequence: CASNQEAWGRGNTEAFF. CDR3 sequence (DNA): TGCGCCAGCAACCAAGAAGCTTGGGGGAGGGGGAACACTGAAGCTTTCTTT.

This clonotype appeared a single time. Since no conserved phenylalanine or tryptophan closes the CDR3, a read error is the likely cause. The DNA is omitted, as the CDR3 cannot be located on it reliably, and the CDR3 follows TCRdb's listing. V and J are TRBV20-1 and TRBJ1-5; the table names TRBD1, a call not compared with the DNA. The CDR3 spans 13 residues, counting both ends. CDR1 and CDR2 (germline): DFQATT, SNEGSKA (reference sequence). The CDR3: CSARAQGDQPKHL.

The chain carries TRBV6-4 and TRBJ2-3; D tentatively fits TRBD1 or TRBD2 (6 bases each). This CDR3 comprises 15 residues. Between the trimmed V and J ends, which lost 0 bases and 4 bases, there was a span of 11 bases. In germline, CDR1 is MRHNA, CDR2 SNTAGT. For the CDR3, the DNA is TGTGCCAGCAGTGACTCGGTGGGGGGCGCAGATACGCAGTATTTT. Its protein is CASSDSVGGADTQYF.

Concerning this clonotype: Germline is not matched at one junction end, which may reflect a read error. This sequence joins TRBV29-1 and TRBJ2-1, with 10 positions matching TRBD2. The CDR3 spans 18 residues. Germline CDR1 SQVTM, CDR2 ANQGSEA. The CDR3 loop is CSVEGGLALISSYNELFF. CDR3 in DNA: TGCAGCGTTGAGGGGGGACTAGCGCTCATCAGCTCCTACAATGAGCTGTTCTTC.

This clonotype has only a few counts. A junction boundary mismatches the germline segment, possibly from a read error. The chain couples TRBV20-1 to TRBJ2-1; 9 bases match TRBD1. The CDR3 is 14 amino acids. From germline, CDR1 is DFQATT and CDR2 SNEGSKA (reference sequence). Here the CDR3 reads CSVRDTGGVNEQFF. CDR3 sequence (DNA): TGCAGTGTTAGAGATACAGGGGGCGTAAATGAGCAGTTCTTC.

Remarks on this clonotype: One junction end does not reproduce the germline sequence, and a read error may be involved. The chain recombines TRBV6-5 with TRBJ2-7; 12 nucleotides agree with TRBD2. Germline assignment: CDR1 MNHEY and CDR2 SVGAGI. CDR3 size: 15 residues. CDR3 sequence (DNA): TGTGCCAGCAATCCACTAGCGGGGGGCTCCTACGAGCAATACTTC. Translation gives CASNPLAGGSYEQYF.

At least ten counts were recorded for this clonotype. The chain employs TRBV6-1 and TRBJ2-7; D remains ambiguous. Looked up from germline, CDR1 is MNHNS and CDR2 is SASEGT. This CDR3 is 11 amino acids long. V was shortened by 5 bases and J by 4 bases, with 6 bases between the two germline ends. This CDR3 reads CASSSPYEQYF. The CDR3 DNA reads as TGTGCCAGCAGTTCCCCATACGAGCAGTACTTC.

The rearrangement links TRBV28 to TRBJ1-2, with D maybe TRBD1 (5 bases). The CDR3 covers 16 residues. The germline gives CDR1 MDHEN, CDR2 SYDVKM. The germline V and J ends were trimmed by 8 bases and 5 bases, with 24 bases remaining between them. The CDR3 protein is CASFSSGTAVDYGYTF. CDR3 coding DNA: TGTGCCAGCTTTAGTTCCGGGACTGCGGTGGATTATGGCTACACCTTC.

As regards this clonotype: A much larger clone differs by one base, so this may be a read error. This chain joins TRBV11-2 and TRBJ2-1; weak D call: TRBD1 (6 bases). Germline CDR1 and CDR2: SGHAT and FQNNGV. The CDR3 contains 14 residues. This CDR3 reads CASSLTGFEDDQFF. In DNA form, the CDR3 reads TGTGCCAGCAGCTTAACAGGGTTTGAGGATGATCAGTTCTTC.

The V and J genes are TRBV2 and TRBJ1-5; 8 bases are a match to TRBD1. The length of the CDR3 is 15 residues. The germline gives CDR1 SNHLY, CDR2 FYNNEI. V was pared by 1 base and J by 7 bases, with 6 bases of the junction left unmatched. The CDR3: CASSEEGQVGQPQHF. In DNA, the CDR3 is TGTGCCAGCAGTGAAGAGGGACAGGTAGGCCAGCCCCAGCATTTT. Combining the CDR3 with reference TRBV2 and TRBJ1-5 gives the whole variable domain EPEVTQTPSHQVTQMGQEVILRCVPISNHLYFYWYRQILGQKVEFLVSFYNNEISEKSEIFDDQFSVERPDGSNFTLKIRSTKLEDSAMYFCASSEEGQVGQPQHFGDGTRLSIL.

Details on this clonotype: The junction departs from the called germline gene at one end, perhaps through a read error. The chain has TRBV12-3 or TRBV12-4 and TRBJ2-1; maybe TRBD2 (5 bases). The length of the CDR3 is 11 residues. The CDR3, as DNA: TGTGTCAGCATTCTAGCTAATGAGCAGTTCTTC. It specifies CVSILANEQFF.